This TCR beta chain was captured by sequencing in a study of OX40 agonist ivuxolimab in advanced cancers. Whole-study context: Under the entry rules, prior anti-PD-1, anti-PD-L1 or anti-CTLA-4 therapy was allowed, and approximately 40% had some. One patient with hepatocellular carcinoma and two with cutaneous melanoma, three in all, had partial responses. Study results and limitations: Blood T cells, both CD4+ and CD8+, expanded clonally by week 6 at 0.1 to 3.0 mg/kg.

TCRdb's copy holds only in-frame clones and misses some; the assay was immunoSEQ multiplex PCR. The sample records about 86,000 clones, approximately 90% being singletons. On this clone: Its antigen is currently unknown.

Trimming shortened V by 3 bases and J by 1 base, and 9 bases separated the two germline ends. The CDR3 consists of 14 residues. Looked up from germline, CDR1 is MDHEN and CDR2 is SYDVKM. The chain joins TRBV28 to TRBJ2-5, with D possibly TRBD2 on 6 matching bases. The sequences come from CD4+ or CD8+ T cells sorted from blood, collected in a trial of the OX40 agonist ivuxolimab. This clonotype was sampled from an adult with an advanced solid tumor such as melanoma, head and neck, liver or kidney cancer. Written as DNA, the CDR3 is TGTGCCAGCAGTTTGTTGGGGGGCCAAGAGACCCAGTACTTC. Amino acid sequence: CASSLLGGQETQYF.